The T cell receptor beta chain under discussion was sequenced for a study of vaccination and CD4 T cells after COVID-19. Study-level information: Post-vaccine specimens were obtained a median around 72 days after dose two (range 14 to 241). The authors used overlapping spike peptides from SARS-CoV-2, HCoV-NL63, HCoV-OC43 and HCoV-229E to stimulate cells.

Findings and caveats of the study: Spike mono-reactivity marked 304 of 307 vaccine-specific clones in convalescent patients.

Trimming removed 0 bases from V and 2 bases from J, with 4 bases in between. The germline V gene encodes CDR1 GTSNPN and CDR2 SVGIG (reference sequence). The CDR3 is 12 residues long. The sample's treatment: approximately 9-day PBMC culture with coronavirus spike peptide pools or control peptides (ViraFEST assay). An Oncomine TCR Beta short-read assay was used to sequence the DNA from cultured CD4+ T cells. CD4+ T cells were cultured, and genomic DNA was extracted from them. TCRdb itself ran the PCR reads through MiXCR, one entry per CDR3 protein. The sample consists of roughly 7,900 distinct CDR3 sequences, roughly 23% of them appearing once. This clonotype has just a few counts. The antigen is unknown.

Source material: cultured CD4+ T cells from blood. The receptor comes from a human donor with COVID-19. V usage is TRBV30 and J usage is TRBJ1-1, with D unresolved. The DNA for the CDR3 is TGTGCCTGGAGTGTAGATAACACTGAAGCTTTCTTT. Translating it yields CAWSVDNTEAFF.